Listed below are T cell receptor beta chains from one sample, sequenced in a study of post-analysis software for immune sequencing data. TCRdb re-derived calls from the PCR reads in MiXCR, one entry per CDR3 protein. The sample has about 540,000 distinct CDR3 sequences; around 36% are singletons. The sample consisted of blood. The receptor source for this set is a girl younger than 18 with multiple sclerosis. Each CDR3 is given with its conserved first and last residue. The D gene is left open where the match is weak. Some rows have no size entry. The others give once, few or many, or a class for an expanded clone.

D: NA
V: TRBV5-1
J: TRBJ2-3
size: NA
DNA: TGCGCCAGCAGCTTTACAGGAGATAGCACAGATACGCAGTATTTT
CDR3: CASSFTGDSTDTQYF

D: NA
V: TRBV20-1
J: TRBJ2-1
size: NA
DNA: TGCAGTGCTAGACATCGCGGGGCGAGGGTCTACAATGAGCAGTTCTTC
CDR3: CSARHRGARVYNEQFF

D: NA
V: TRBV29-1
J: TRBJ2-1
size: once
DNA: TGCAGCGTTTCAAGACAGAATGAGCAGTTCTTC
CDR3: CSVSRQNEQFF

D: TRBD1
V: TRBV7-6
J: TRBJ2-7
size: many
DNA: TGTGCCAGCAGCCGGGGACAGGTCTACGAGCAGTACTTC
CDR3: CASSRGQVYEQYF

D: NA
V: TRBV4-2
J: TRBJ2-3
size: few
DNA: TGTGCCAGCAGCCAAGTCCGGGGCGAGACAGATACGCAGTATTTT
CDR3: CASSQVRGETDTQYF

D: NA
V: TRBV5-1
J: TRBJ2-5
size: few
DNA: TGCGCCAGCAGGTTGAAGGAGACCCAGTACTTC
CDR3: CASRLKETQYF

D: NA
V: TRBV4-1
J: TRBJ2-1
size: many
DNA: TGCGCCAGCAGCCTCTCAGAAGTCGGTGGTGATGAGCAGTTCTTC
CDR3: CASSLSEVGGDEQFF

D: TRBD1
V: TRBV6-5
J: TRBJ1-3
size: NA
DNA: TGTGCCAGCAGATCACAGGGGGCCGGAGGAAACACCACATATTTT
CDR3: CASRSQGAGGNTTYF

D: NA
V: TRBV18
J: TRBJ1-2
size: NA
DNA: TGTGCCAGCTCACCACCGGTCCCGGGCTGTGGCTACACCTTC
CDR3: CASSPPVPGCGYTF

D: NA
V: TRBV5-1
J: TRBJ1-4
size: NA
DNA: TGCGCCAGCAGGCCCACCTTCCGGGGCTCCAATGAAAAACTGTTTTTT
CDR3: CASRPTFRGSNEKLFF

D: NA
V: TRBV9
J: TRBJ2-3
size: few
DNA: TGTGCCAGCAGCGGGGGGACTTCAGATACGCAGTATTTT
CDR3: CASSGGTSDTQYF

D: NA
V: TRBV20-1
J: TRBJ2-1
size: NA
DNA: TGCAGTGCTAGAGGTGGTAGCTGCAATGAGCAGTTCTTC
CDR3: CSARGGSCNEQFF

D: NA
V: TRBV11-1
J: TRBJ1-2
size: NA
DNA: TGTGCCAGCAGCTACGCGGGCCCAACTGGTGGCTGCACCTTC
CDR3: CASSYAGPTGGCTF

D: TRBD2
V: TRBV5-1
J: TRBJ2-1
size: many
DNA: TGCGCCAGCAGCTGGGGGACTAGATGGGGGATCAGCCATGAGCAGTTCTTC
CDR3: CASSWGTRWGISHEQFF

D: NA
V: TRBV3-1
J: TRBJ2-3
size: once
DNA: TGTGCCAGCAGCCAAGGGATCAGAATGGATACGCAGTATTTT
CDR3: CASSQGIRMDTQYF

D: NA
V: TRBV7-9
J: TRBJ1-1
size: NA
DNA: TGTGCCAGCAGCGCGTCCCGGGCTTCGACCACTGAAGCTTTCTTT
CDR3: CASSASRASTTEAFF

D: NA
V: TRBV20-1
J: TRBJ2-1
size: few
DNA: TGCAGTGCTGGTTGGGGGGCAGGGAATGAGCAGTTCTTC
CDR3: CSAGWGAGNEQFF

D: NA
V: TRBV7-3
J: TRBJ2-1
size: NA
DNA: TGTGCCAGCAGCTCCTCAGGGCTAAACAATGAGCAGTTCTTC
CDR3: CASSSSGLNNEQFF

D: NA
V: TRBV20-1
J: TRBJ1-4
size: NA
DNA: TGCAGTGCTAGGGACAGTCTTGGGGAAAAACTGTTTTTT
CDR3: CSARDSLGEKLFF

D: NA
V: TRBV5-1
J: TRBJ2-6
size: NA
DNA: TGCGCCAGCAGCGACTGGGTCGAAGCTTTCTCTGGGGCCAACGTCCTGACTTTC
CDR3: CASSDWVEAFSGANVLTF

D: NA
V: TRBV25-1
J: TRBJ2-1
size: NA
DNA: TGTGCCAGCAGTGCGTCTCTTTCAGGCCGATACAATGAGCAGTTCTTC
CDR3: CASSASLSGRYNEQFF

D: NA
V: TRBV20-1
J: TRBJ1-1
size: few
DNA: TGCAGTGCTCCCGGGGATGGCACTGAAGCTTTCTTT
CDR3: CSAPGDGTEAFF

D: NA
V: TRBV13
J: TRBJ2-1
size: few
DNA: TGTGCCAGCAGCTTATTTTTTGGGGGGCCTAATATGTACAATGAGCAGTTCTTC
CDR3: CASSLFFGGPNMYNEQFF

D: NA
V: TRBV6-5
J: TRBJ2-1
size: few
DNA: TGTGCCAGCAGTAACTACTACAATGAGCAGTTCTTC
CDR3: CASSNYYNEQFF

D: NA
V: TRBV10-3
J: TRBJ2-4
size: NA
DNA: TGTGCCATCAGTGAGAAATTGGGGAACGACAAAAACATTCAGTACTTC
CDR3: CAISEKLGNDKNIQYF

D: TRBD2
V: TRBV7-3
J: TRBJ2-3
size: NA
DNA: TGTGCCAGCAGCATTAGCGGGGGGACCCGGTATACGCAGTATTTT
CDR3: CASSISGGTRYTQYF

D: TRBD1
V: TRBV6-5
J: TRBJ2-1
size: few
DNA: TGTGCCAGCAGTTACCTTCCCCCCGGGACAGGGGATTATGGTGAGCAGTTCTTC
CDR3: CASSYLPPGTGDYGEQFF

D: NA
V: TRBV6-6
J: TRBJ1-6
size: few
DNA: TGTGCCAGCAGGATTGACGTTTATTATAATTCACCCCTCCACTTT
CDR3: CASRIDVYYNSPLHF

D: TRBD2
V: TRBV10-3
J: TRBJ2-1
size: NA
DNA: TGTGCCATCAGTGAGTACCGGACTAGCGGGGGCCACAATGGGCAGTTCTTC
CDR3: CAISEYRTSGGHNGQFF

D: NA
V: TRBV5-1
J: TRBJ1-1
size: NA
DNA: TGCGCCAGCAGCTTCGGACGGGAAGGGACTGAAGCTTTCTTT
CDR3: CASSFGREGTEAFF

D: NA
V: TRBV10-3
J: TRBJ2-3
size: few
DNA: TGTGCCATCAGGGGAATAAGCACAGATACGCAGTATTTT
CDR3: CAIRGISTDTQYF

D: NA
V: TRBV19
J: TRBJ2-5
size: NA
DNA: TGTGCCAGTAGTGCCAACAGGGAAGAGACCCAGTACTTC
CDR3: CASSANREETQYF

D: TRBD2
V: TRBV7-2
J: TRBJ2-7
size: few
DNA: TGTGCCAGCAGCTCCCGAAGGACTAGCGGACTCTCCTACGAGCAGTACTTC
CDR3: CASSSRRTSGLSYEQYF

D: TRBD2
V: TRBV2
J: TRBJ2-1
size: NA
DNA: TGTGCCAGCAGTGAGGCACTAGCGGAGTACAATGAGCAGTTCTTC
CDR3: CASSEALAEYNEQFF

D: NA
V: TRBV13
J: TRBJ2-2
size: NA
DNA: TGTGCCAGCAGCCCCCGAATTCGTCGGATGGACAGAACCGGGGAGCTGTTTTTT
CDR3: CASSPRIRRMDRTGELFF

D: TRBD1
V: TRBV24-1
J: TRBJ2-1
size: few
DNA: TGTGCCACCAGTGATATCTCGGGACAGGGGCCTTCATCTGAGCAGTTCTTC
CDR3: CATSDISGQGPSSEQFF

D: TRBD1
V: TRBV20-1
J: TRBJ1-2
size: NA
DNA: TGCAGTGCCAGGGGACGAACAGGGGTAATTGGCTACACCTTC
CDR3: CSARGRTGVIGYTF